Each of the 16 T cell receptor beta chains below was sequenced from the same sample in a study of metastatic and nonmetastatic thyroid tumors (dated by TCRdb to about 2020). Libraries were prepared through PCR. For sequencing, an Illumina HiSeq 4000 was employed. Starting from the raw public reads, TCRdb applied fastp trimming at Q25, assembled clones with MiXCR and retained in-frame beta chains. For this sample there are approximately 12,000 clones; roughly 29% appear just once. More than 15% of the sample is held by the ten biggest clonotypes. Before undergoing thyroid surgery, none of the patients had been given any kind of treatment. Sample: tumor tissue. The receptors were sampled from a male donor with papillary thyroid cancer or a benign thyroid nodule (not recorded which). Some clones in this sample may be carry-over from other donors' samples.

With respect to this clone: Here the CDR3 omits its conserved ending phenylalanine or tryptophan, so a read error is the likely source. The chain recombines TRBV5-1 with TRBJ2-3, with no clear D. CDR3 length: 13 amino acids. Germline CDR1 reads SGHRS; CDR2 reads YFSETQ. As DNA, the CDR3 is TGCGCAAGCAGGTTGGACGACGCAGATACGCAGTATTAT. Translation: CASRLDDADTQYY.

On this clone itself: The junction departs from germline at one end; a sequencing error may be responsible. This sequence joins TRBV12-3 or TRBV12-4 and TRBJ1-5; a possible D gene is TRBD1 (5 bases). CDR3 length equals 12 residues. CDR3 residues: CTSRGLGGPQHF. The CDR3 DNA is TGTACCAGCAGAGGACTGGGGGGGCCCCAGCATTTT.

DNA for the CDR3: TGTGCCAGCAGCTTAGAGGGGGCTCAGCCCCAGCATTTT. This gives the protein CASSLEGAQPQHF. The chain links TRBV13 to TRBJ1-5; 7 nucleotides line up with TRBD1. From germline, CDR1 is PRHDT and CDR2 FYEKMQ (reference sequence). CDR3 length equals 13 residues. V was clipped by 1 base and J by 6 bases; unmatched bases: 0.

In its sample, this clone was seen a few times. V and J are TRBV25-1 and TRBJ2-7; D might be TRBD2 (6 bases). The CDR3 length is 14 residues. CDR1 and CDR2 (germline): MGHDK, SYGVNS. V dropped 1 base and J dropped 0 bases, with 7 bases sitting between them. The CDR3 region is CASSESGASYEQYF. The CDR3 DNA reads TGTGCCAGCAGTGAATCGGGAGCCTCCTACGAGCAGTACTTC.

The rearrangement joins TRBV19 to TRBJ2-2; no clear D. This CDR3 spans 13 amino acids. With 3 bases removed from V and 6 bases from J, the gap between germline ends came to 8 bases. CDR1 LNHDA and CDR2 SQIVND come from the germline V gene (reference sequence). The CDR3 is CASSIVGPGELFF. The CDR3 DNA follows: TGTGCCAGTAGTATTGTGGGTCCCGGGGAGCTGTTTTTT.

This rearrangement joins TRBV20-1 to TRBJ1-4; no clear D. The germline gives CDR1 DFQATT, CDR2 SNEGSKA (reference sequence). The CDR3 runs 14 residues. V lost 0 bases and J lost 4, with 9 bases in between. For the CDR3, the DNA is TGCAGTGCTAGAGACAGAACTTTTAATGAAAAACTGTTTTTT. Translation gives CSARDRTFNEKLFF.

The chain carries TRBV24-1 and TRBJ2-5, with D perhaps given as TRBD1 or TRBD2 (6 bases each). The germline CDR1 and CDR2 sequences are KGHDR and SFDVKD. The CDR3 contains 13 residues. The V and J ends lost 0 bases and 7 bases respectively, with 8 bases between them. The CDR3 bases are TGTGCCACCAGTGATTTGGGAGGGGGGACCCAGTACTTC. Protein product: CATSDLGGGTQYF.

CDR3 protein: CASSEAGTGVYEQYF. In DNA form, the CDR3 reads TGTGCCAGCAGTGAAGCCGGGACAGGTGTCTACGAGCAGTACTTC. The chain recombines TRBV6-1 with TRBJ2-7; 8 nucleotides align to TRBD1. This CDR3 region has 15 residues. V shed 0 bases, J shed 3 bases, and the junction held 4 bases outside the gene matches. Germline assignment: CDR1 MNHNS and CDR2 SASEGT.

This chain joins TRBV7-2 and TRBJ1-5, with a possible D match to TRBD1 (5 bases). The CDR3 is 16 residues long. Looked up from germline, CDR1 is SGHTA and CDR2 is FQGNSA. V was trimmed by 2 bases and J by 3 bases, leaving 14 bases between them. CDR3 loop: CASSLHAGRTNQPQHF. CDR3 coding DNA: TGTGCCAGCAGCTTACATGCAGGGCGAACCAATCAGCCCCAGCATTTT.

Sample share makes this clone medium-sized. V is TRBV20-1 and J is TRBJ1-3, with 7 nucleotides matching TRBD1. The CDR3 is 16 residues long. Trimming took 5 bases from V and 2 from J; bases not matched to a gene: 12. The germline gives CDR1 DFQATT, CDR2 SNEGSKA (reference sequence). The CDR3: CSARQGGGFAGNTIYF. The DNA of the CDR3 is TGCAGTGCTCGACAGGGAGGTGGCTTTGCTGGAAACACCATATATTTT.

This clone was seen a few times. This may come from a read error, since a much larger clone is one base off. The V call is TRBV11-1, the J call TRBJ2-1, with D tentatively TRBD2 (5 bases). Germline CDR1 and CDR2: SGHAT and FQDESV (reference sequence). V was shortened by 5 bases and J by 3 bases, with 14 bases between the two germline ends. CDR3 length: 15 residues. CDR3 loop: CASSLVPGYYNEQFF. The DNA for the CDR3 is TGTGCCAGCAGCCTAGTGCCGGGGTACTACAATGAGCAGTTCTTC.

Remarks on this clone: At one of its ends the junction is not consistent with the germline gene, which may arise from a read error. The same CDR3 is also encoded by other DNA sequences in this sample. V gene TRBV6-1 combines with J gene TRBJ2-3; TRBD2 is a possible D gene (7 bases). CDR1 and CDR2 from the germline V gene are MNHNS and SASEGT. This CDR3 region has 16 residues. CDR3 sequence reads: CASSQGGRDSTDTQYF. CDR3 in DNA: TGTGCGAGCAGCCAAGGGGGGAGGGACAGCACAGATACGCAGTATTTT.

V is TRBV12-3 or TRBV12-4 and J is TRBJ1-1; the D gene is possibly TRBD1 (6 bases). The CDR3 totals 15 residues. Between the trimmed V and J ends, which lost 1 base and 2 bases, there was a span of 11 bases. CDR3: CASSLGGAPNTEAFF. The DNA of the CDR3 is TGTGCCAGCAGTTTAGGGGGGGCCCCTAACACTGAAGCTTTCTTT.

This clone was recorded a few times. This chain uses TRBV6-1 with TRBJ2-1; 9 nucleotides line up with TRBD2. The length of the CDR3 is 18 residues. Germline V gene data show CDR1 as MNHNS and CDR2 as SASEGT. V lost 2 bases and J lost 7; bases outside the gene matches: 15. The CDR3 coding sequence is TGTGCCAGCAGTGAAAACAGCCTCCGGGCAACTAGCGGGAATGAGCAGTTCTTC. This sequence encodes CASSENSLRATSGNEQFF.

This clone was seen repeatedly, ten times or more. The chain links TRBV7-8 to TRBJ2-2; 10 bases line up with TRBD1. The CDR3 length is 15 residues. Germline V gene data show CDR1 as SGHVS and CDR2 as FQNEAQ. V dropped 6 bases and J dropped 4; count of bases not matched to a gene: 5. The CDR3 region is CASRDRGVSTGELFF. The DNA for the CDR3 is TGTGCCAGCAGGGACAGGGGGGTTTCCACCGGGGAGCTGTTTTTT.

This chain connects TRBV20-1 to TRBJ2-7; D tentatively fits TRBD1 or TRBD2 (5 bases each). V was shortened by 0 bases and J by 10 bases, with 16 bases between the two germline ends. The germline CDR1 and CDR2 sequences are DFQATT and SNEGSKA (reference sequence). CDR3 length equals 13 residues. The chain's CDR3 is CSARERGRILQYF. For the CDR3, the DNA is TGCAGTGCTAGAGAACGGGGCAGGATCTTACAGTACTTC.